A single sample gave rise to the 18 T cell receptor beta chains below, sequenced in a study of blood T cell repertoires in COVID-19. Clones were sequenced by immunoSEQ multiplex PCR, and TCRdb holds only the in-frame ones, with some missing. The sample holds approximately 270,000 clones, 70% to 90% seen once. Sequencing used peripheral blood. The receptors shown here come from an older woman with acute or convalescent COVID-19.

The CDR3 DNA is TGCGCCAGCAGCCGGGGACACGCAGGCCAAGAGACCCAGTACTTC. It encodes CASSRGHAGQETQYF. V gene TRBV4-1 combines with J gene TRBJ2-5; maybe TRBD1 (6 bases). The CDR3 extends over 15 amino acids. Germline lookup yields CDR1 MGHRA and CDR2 YSYEKL. Trimming shortened V by 4 bases and J by 1 base, and 13 bases separated the two germline ends.

This rearrangement joins TRBV19 to TRBJ1-4; 9 positions match TRBD1. J lost 6 bases, V lost 3 bases, and 5 bases had no gene match. Per germline, CDR1 LNHDA and CDR2 SQIVND (reference sequence). This CDR3 has 15 amino acids. The CDR3 DNA reads TGTGCCAGTAGTATTGCCTGGGACAGGGATGAAAAACTGTTTTTT. Translating it yields CASSIAWDRDEKLFF.

The CDR3 sequence is CAILGGANYGYTF. DNA for the CDR3: TGTGCCATCCTGGGAGGTGCTAACTATGGCTACACCTTC. The chain is built from TRBV10-3 and TRBJ1-2; D gene uncertain. Germline loops: CDR1 ENHRY, CDR2 SYGVKD. Trimming took off 8 bases at V and 0 bases at J, with 10 bases between the two ends. This CDR3 is 13 amino acids long.

The V call is TRBV5-1, the J call TRBJ2-3, with 7 positions matching TRBD2. V lost 0 bases, J lost 4 bases, and 5 bases stayed unmatched. Germline V gene sequence: CDR1 SGHRS, CDR2 YFSETQ. The CDR3 sequence is 15 residues long. The CDR3 spells CASSLVASGADTQYF. CDR3 in DNA: TGCGCCAGCAGCTTGGTGGCCAGCGGGGCAGATACGCAGTATTTT.

The chain employs TRBV10-3 and TRBJ2-3, with a tentative D call TRBD2 (5 bases). V lost 7 bases, J lost 1 base, and 9 bases lay in between. Germline CDR1 ENHRY, CDR2 SYGVKD. This CDR3 contains 13 residues. In DNA form, the CDR3 reads TGTGCCATCAATTCCGGGGGCACAGATACGCAGTATTTT. Residues: CAINSGGTDTQYF.

This clone was observed a handful of times. This sequence joins TRBV4-1 and TRBJ1-3; D is ambiguous. Looked up from germline, CDR1 is MGHRA and CDR2 is YSYEKL. V lost 2 bases and J lost 2, with 16 bases in between. The CDR3 has 17 residues. The CDR3 reads CASSQSERRAPGNTIYF. The CDR3 DNA follows: TGCGCCAGCAGCCAAAGCGAACGGAGGGCCCCTGGAAACACCATATATTTT.

The J gene is TRBJ1-5, the V gene TRBV6-5, with TRBD1 identical over 11 bases. The CDR3 sequence is 15 residues long. V trimming: 8 bases; J trimming: 6 bases; junction bases outside the gene matches: 9. Germline V gene sequence: CDR1 MNHEY, CDR2 SVGAGI. The CDR3 DNA reads as TGTGCCAGCGCAACCAGGGACAGGGGGGTTCAGCCCCAGCATTTT. Protein: CASATRDRGVQPQHF.

The chain has TRBV5-5 and TRBJ1-2; the D gene is possibly TRBD1 (6 bases). CDR3 length: 13 amino acids. Germline V lookup: CDR1 SGHKS, CDR2 YYEKEE (reference sequence). V was shortened by 4 bases and J by 2 bases, with 9 bases between the two germline ends. CDR3 residues: CASSLQGNYGYTF. DNA of the CDR3: TGTGCCAGCAGCCTACAGGGCAACTATGGCTACACCTTC.

The rearrangement joins TRBV15 to TRBJ1-3; 8 bases align to TRBD1. Looked up from germline, CDR1 is LNHNV and CDR2 is YYDKDF (reference sequence). Trimming took 0 bases from V and 4 from J; bases not matched to a gene: 5. This CDR3 is 16 amino acids long. CDR3 in amino acids: CATSRDGTGSGNTIYF. The CDR3 region has the DNA TGTGCCACCAGCAGAGATGGGACAGGATCAGGAAACACCATATATTTT.

This chain connects TRBV4-1 to TRBJ2-5, with TRBD1 matching over 10 bases. This CDR3 is built from 15 residues. With 2 bases clipped from V and 5 bases from J, the junction kept 5 bases outside the gene matches. Germline V gene lookup returns CDR1 MGHRA and CDR2 YSYEKL. CDR3 region: CASSQTGQGRETQYF. The DNA of the CDR3 is TGCGCCAGCAGCCAAACGGGACAGGGGAGGGAGACCCAGTACTTC.

The chain has TRBV4-1 and TRBJ2-7; TRBD2 agrees at 7 bases. V gave up 4 bases and J gave up 9 bases; unmatched junction bases: 18. The germline gives CDR1 MGHRA, CDR2 YSYEKL. There are 16 residues in the CDR3. CDR3 sequence reads: CASSPGPGTTLRGQYF. CDR3 nucleotide sequence: TGCGCCAGCAGCCCAGGACCGGGGACTACCCTACGAGGGCAGTACTTC.

The chain combines TRBV5-1 with TRBJ2-3; 14 bases line up with TRBD2. Germline-derived CDR1 and CDR2 are SGHRS and YFSETQ. After removal of 4 bases from V and 5 bases from J, the junction contained 6 bases not matched to a gene. The length of the CDR3 is 16 residues. In nucleotides, the CDR3 is TGCGCCAGCAGCCCCGGGACTAGCGGGGGATTAGATACGCAGTATTTT. It yields the protein CASSPGTSGGLDTQYF.

The chain uses TRBV5-1 and TRBJ1-1; a possible D gene is TRBD1 (5 bases). Trimming left V 4 bases short and J 3 bases short, with 13 bases between. This CDR3 has 14 residues. The germline V gene encodes CDR1 SGHRS and CDR2 YFSETQ. DNA for the CDR3: TGCGCCAGCAGCCAGGAGGGGAGGGACACTGAAGCTTTCTTT. Its protein is CASSQEGRDTEAFF.

The chain is built from TRBV9 and TRBJ1-1, with 8 bases that match TRBD1. CDR3 size: 14 residues. Germline values: CDR1 SGDLS, CDR2 YYNGEE. The trim removed 6 bases at V and 2 bases at J, leaving 6 bases unmatched. The CDR3 here is CASTRGTGNTEAFF. DNA for the CDR3: TGTGCCAGCACCAGAGGGACAGGTAACACTGAAGCTTTCTTT.

The rearrangement uses TRBV10-1 and TRBJ1-2; weak D call: TRBD1 (6 bases). Germline assignment: CDR1 WNHNN and CDR2 SYGVQD (reference sequence). The CDR3 extends over 14 amino acids. Trimming left V 0 bases short and J 8 bases short, with 13 bases between. CDR3 in DNA: TGCGCCAGCAGTGAGTCGAATCAGGGGAGCGGCTACACCTTC. It translates to CASSESNQGSGYTF.

The chain links TRBV15 to TRBJ2-1; TRBD2 matches 14 bases. Per the germline V gene, CDR1 is LNHNV and CDR2 is YYDKDF (reference sequence). CDR3 length: 19 amino acids. J gave up 3 bases and V 1 base, and 8 bases lay outside the gene matches. CDR3 sequence: CATSRVRLAGGGRYNEQFF. In nucleotides, the CDR3 is TGTGCCACCAGCAGAGTGAGACTAGCGGGAGGGGGACGCTACAATGAGCAGTTCTTC.

The chain has TRBV19 and TRBJ1-1; D is possibly TRBD1 (5 bases). The V gene lost 7 bases and the J gene lost 6 bases, with 15 bases spanning the gap. The CDR3 contains 13 residues. Germline CDR1 LNHDA, CDR2 SQIVND (reference sequence). CDR3 nucleotide sequence: TGTGCCAGTAAGTTCATGGGGGAGGCTGAAGCTTTCTTT. Its protein is CASKFMGEAEAFF.

The rearrangement joins TRBV6-4 to TRBJ1-1; no firm D call. The CDR3 length is 14 residues. Germline V gives CDR1 MRHNA, CDR2 SNTAGT. V shed 7 bases and J shed 0 bases, with 12 bases lying between them. The CDR3 region has the DNA TGTGCCAGCAAGGAAGAGGGTATGAACACTGAAGCTTTCTTT. The encoded protein is CASKEEGMNTEAFF.